The present entry profiles one T cell receptor beta chain with its context. No antigen is known for it. J was trimmed by 5 bases and V by 4 bases; bases with no gene match: 0. Germline-derived CDR1 and CDR2 are SGHDT and YYEEEE. The CDR3 is 11 amino acids. This entry comes from a study of cytomegalovirus exposure and HLA in healthy donors. The study's findings and limits: A later analysis associated some 16,000 TCR beta sequences with HLA alleles at a 0.05 false discovery rate. It was only CMV serostatus that was available as immune exposure information. Presence/absence analyses supposed approximately even sequencing depth among donors. Researchers reported from a later analysis that most CMV-associated TCR beta chains appeared HLA-restricted.

Primers for the PCR totalled 60 Vbeta and 13 Jbeta. Using immunoSEQ multiplex PCR, the repertoire was profiled, and TCRdb retains in-frame clones only, with some absent. The sample holds roughly 130,000 clones, around 70% seen once. What was sequenced was PBMCs. This chain joins TRBV5-6 and TRBJ2-7; TRBD1 aligns across 7 bases. The receptor's source is a man between 35 and 55 years old in good health and CMV-seropositive. The chain's CDR3 is CASSTGDEQYF. DNA of the CDR3: TGTGCCAGCAGCACAGGGGACGAGCAGTACTTC.